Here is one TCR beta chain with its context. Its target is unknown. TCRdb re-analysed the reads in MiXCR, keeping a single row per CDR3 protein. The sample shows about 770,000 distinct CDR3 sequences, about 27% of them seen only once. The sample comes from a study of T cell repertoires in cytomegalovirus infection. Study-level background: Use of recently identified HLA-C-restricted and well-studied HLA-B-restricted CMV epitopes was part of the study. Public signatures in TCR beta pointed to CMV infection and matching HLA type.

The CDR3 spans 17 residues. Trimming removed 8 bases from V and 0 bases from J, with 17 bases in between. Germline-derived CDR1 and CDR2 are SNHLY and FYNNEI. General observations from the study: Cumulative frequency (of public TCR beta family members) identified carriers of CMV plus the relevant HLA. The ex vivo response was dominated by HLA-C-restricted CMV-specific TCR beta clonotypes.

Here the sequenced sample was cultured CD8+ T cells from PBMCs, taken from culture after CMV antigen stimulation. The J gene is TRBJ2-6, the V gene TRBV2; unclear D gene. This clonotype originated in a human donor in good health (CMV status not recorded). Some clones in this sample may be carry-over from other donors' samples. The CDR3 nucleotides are TGTGCCAGCCCAAAATATGCGGATTCCTCTGGGGCCAACGTCCTGACTTTC. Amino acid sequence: CASPKYADSSGANVLTF.